The 4 T cell receptor beta chains listed next were all sequenced from one sample in a study of blood T cell repertoires in COVID-19. The method was immunoSEQ multiplex PCR; TCRdb's version includes in-frame clones alone and lacks a portion of them. Altogether approximately 74,000 clones are present, 80% to 90% being singletons, with the ten largest covering around 4.8%. The sequenced sample consisted of peripheral blood. These TCRs come from a woman aged 80 or over with active or convalescent COVID-19.

In nucleotides, the CDR3 is TGTGCCAGCAGCTTGGGTAATTCCTACGAGCAGTACTTC. This translates into CASSLGNSYEQYF. The V and J genes are TRBV5-6 and TRBJ2-7, with unresolved D. V lost 0 bases and J lost 1, with 5 bases in between. Germline CDR1 SGHDT, CDR2 YYEEEE. This CDR3 is built from 13 residues. Full variable domain (outside the CDR3, taken from reference TRBV5-6 and TRBJ2-7): DAGVTQSPTHLIKTRGQQVTLRCSPKSGHDTVSWYQQALGQGPQFIFQYYEEEERQRGNFPDRFSGHQFPNYSSELNVNALLLGDSALYLCASSLGNSYEQYFGPGTRLTVT.

The rearrangement joins TRBV7-9 to TRBJ2-3; tentative D call: TRBD2 (5 bases). Trimming shortened V by 1 base and J by 1 base, and 12 bases separated the two germline ends. The CDR3 contains 16 residues. The germline V gene has CDR1 SEHNR and CDR2 FQNEAQ (reference sequence). CDR3 region: CASSLGLLGGTDTQYF. DNA of the CDR3: TGTGCCAGCAGCTTAGGGCTCTTGGGAGGCACAGATACGCAGTATTTT.

V is TRBV6-5 and J is TRBJ1-1; TRBD1 is a possible D gene (6 bases). CDR1 is MNHEY and CDR2 is SVGAGI in the germline V gene. There are 14 residues in the CDR3. Trimming left V 0 bases short and J 9 bases short, with 14 bases between. The chain's CDR3 is CASSYSRTVFQAFF. In nucleotides, the CDR3 is TGTGCCAGCAGTTACTCCCGGACAGTTTTTCAAGCTTTCTTT.

The CDR3 loop is CASSLTNSYEQYF. The CDR3 DNA reads as TGTGCCAGCAGCCTAACGAACTCCTACGAGCAGTACTTC. The chain combines TRBV12-3 or TRBV12-4 with TRBJ2-7; D not resolved. V was cut by 6 bases and J by 0 bases, with 9 bases left in between. This CDR3 spans 13 amino acids.